This T cell receptor (beta chain) is drawn from a study of post-analysis software for immune sequencing data. Study information: There were relapsing-remitting, secondary progressive and progressive-relapsing multiple sclerosis among the disease courses included.

This clonotype was recorded only once. Its antigen is not known. The TCR beta cDNA libraries contained unique molecular identifiers. TCRdb recomputed calls from the PCR reads with MiXCR, one row per CDR3 protein. Altogether some 690,000 distinct CDR3 sequences are present, approximately 60% being singletons, with the ten largest covering around 10%. Findings of the study overall: Controls had lower frequencies than patients of four or five TRBV segments, which included TRBV5-6, TRBV5-1 and TRBV20-1.

CDR1 ENHRY and CDR2 SYGVKD come from the germline V gene. This CDR3 region has 11 residues. V was trimmed by 10 bases and J by 5 bases, leaving 11 bases between them. The TCR comes from a girl aged 2-10 years with multiple sclerosis. The V and J genes are TRBV10-3 and TRBJ1-1, with D hard to call. Material for sequencing was blood. In DNA, the CDR3 is TGTGCCAGTCTACTTGGGACTGAAGCTTTCTTT. Protein product: CASLLGTEAFF.